This TCR beta chain was recovered during a study of cytomegalovirus exposure and HLA in healthy donors. In the study overall: The 120 or so validation repertoires, a later analysis reported, used the same platform as the approximately 700 first-cohort repertoires. Whole-study findings and limits: The finding came from a later analysis; first-cohort TCR clusters tended to co-occur in the approximately 120 validation repertoires.

A 120-subject validation cohort, separate from the approximately 720-subject first cohort, supplied the donors. Between the trimmed V and J ends, which lost 4 bases and 2 bases, there was a span of 9 bases. Germline CDR1 and CDR2: SGHRS and YFSETQ. The length of the CDR3 is 13 residues. The table came from immunoSEQ multiplex PCR; TCRdb's copy has only in-frame clones and leaves some out. The sample has about 64,000 clones; roughly 94% are singletons. About this clone itself: No antigen is known for it.

The chain carries TRBV5-1 and TRBJ2-5; D is unclear. The TCR was taken from a young woman in good health and CMV-seropositive. The sample comprised PBMCs. This CDR3 reads CASSRATQETQYF. The CDR3 nucleotides read TGCGCCAGCAGCCGCGCGACACAAGAGACCCAGTACTTC.